This record looks at one T cell receptor beta chain sequence and its context. Its matching antigen is unknown. The data derive from a study of T-cell memory formation after mild COVID-19. Study results and caveats: CD4+ contracting clones lay mainly in CM and EM, CD8+ ones in EMRA.

V lost 5 bases and J lost 2; bases outside the gene matches: 8. The CDR3 runs to 15 residues. The germline gives CDR1 SGHTA, CDR2 FQGNSA. In TCRdb, the 5' RACE reads were re-called with MiXCR into one record per CDR3 protein. The sample has just over 400,000 distinct CDR3 sequences, under 25% seen once; the top ten hold 13%. This sequence was found in an adult woman who had mild COVID-19 (a few samples of this study predate the infection). Cell type and time point are not known. This chain joins TRBV7-2 and TRBJ2-7; 8 bases are shared with TRBD1. Material for sequencing was PBMCs or a T cell subset sorted from them (not recorded which). CDR3: CASSTAGQGTYEQYF. The CDR3 coding sequence is TGTGCCAGCAGCACAGCCGGACAGGGTACCTACGAGCAGTACTTC.